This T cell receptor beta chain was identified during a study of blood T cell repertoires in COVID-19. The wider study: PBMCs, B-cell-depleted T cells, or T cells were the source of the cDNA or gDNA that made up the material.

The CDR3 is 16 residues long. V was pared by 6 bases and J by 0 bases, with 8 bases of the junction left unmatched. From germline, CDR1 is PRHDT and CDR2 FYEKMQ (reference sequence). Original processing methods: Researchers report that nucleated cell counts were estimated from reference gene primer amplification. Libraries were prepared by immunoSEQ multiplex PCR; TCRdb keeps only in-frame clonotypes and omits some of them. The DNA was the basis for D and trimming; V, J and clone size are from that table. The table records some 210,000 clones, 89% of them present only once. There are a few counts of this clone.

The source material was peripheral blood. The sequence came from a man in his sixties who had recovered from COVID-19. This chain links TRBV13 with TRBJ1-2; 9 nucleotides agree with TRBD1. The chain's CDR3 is CASRSARDRANYGYTF. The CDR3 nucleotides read TGTGCCAGCAGATCTGCCCGGGACAGGGCTAACTATGGCTACACCTTC.